This TCR beta chain was observed in a study of blood T cell repertoires in COVID-19 (dated by TCRdb to the early 2020s). About the study as a whole: Samples from collaborators originated in the United States, Italy and Spain and spanned both the acute and convalescent phases of COVID-19. Where HLA class I and class II types were available, the types were taken from metadata supplied by the sample provider, not from assay-based typing. The sample metadata nearly always contained a de-identified subject ID, COVID-19 status, age in years and sex. Samples came from the ongoing ImmuneRACE study (first 160 participants) plus 1,254 subjects from 6 global collaborators. The material from the prospective study consisted of cDNA or gDNA derived from T cells, B-cell-depleted T cells, or PBMCs. Deeply sampled blood TCRbeta repertoires from subjects exposed to, actively infected with, or recovered from COVID-19 were included in the dataset. The repertoires were released in a freely available public database intended as a resource for research on the immune response to SARS-CoV-2. Study-wide findings and limitations: Clinical and demographic metadata were provided uncurated, with the amount varying by source and participant.

TCRbeta CDR3 regions were amplified from genomic DNA by means of the immunoSEQ Assay, a bias-controlled multiplex PCR. The original methods were these. Nucleated cell counts per sample were estimated from amplification of reference gene primers within the assay. To quantify the absolute abundance of each unique TCRbeta CDR3 rearrangement, sequence reads were collapsed and filtered. For each sample, productive Simpson clonality was calculated as the square root of Simpson's diversity index across productive rearrangements. TCRdb took this table from immuneACCESS and kept in-frame rearrangements with V and J called. Such tables lack part of the clones; where checked against another copy, unresolved V genes explain under half of the gap, and the rest is unexplained. The V and J calls and clone size come from that table; D and trimming were worked out from the DNA. The table for this sample lists approximately 100,000 clones; about 80% of them were counted only once. About 10% of the sample goes to the ten largest clones.

In regard to this clone: Its antigen has not been determined. Qualities for individual bases were not recorded, and no much larger clone is one base off.

Its CDR3 holds 15 amino acids, cysteine through phenylalanine. The only DNA kept is the CDR3, 45 bases in frame from the first base. Reading the germline V gene (reference sequence) gives CDR1 LNHNV and CDR2 YYDKDF. The trim is 1 base for V and 0 bases for J, with a gap of 7 bases between the germline ends. Each collaborating institution followed its own protocols to collect whole blood in K2EDTA tubes. Collaborator samples were shipped for TCRbeta analysis as frozen whole blood, isolated PBMCs, or DNA extracted from either sample type. The material sequenced was peripheral blood. The V and J genes are TRBV15 and TRBJ1-3; the D segment cannot be called with confidence. The sequence was obtained from a man in his 70s with acute or convalescent COVID-19. The CDR3 protein is CATSRVRSSGNTIYF. The nucleotides read TGTGCCACCAGCAGAGTACGGAGCTCTGGAAACACCATATATTTT.